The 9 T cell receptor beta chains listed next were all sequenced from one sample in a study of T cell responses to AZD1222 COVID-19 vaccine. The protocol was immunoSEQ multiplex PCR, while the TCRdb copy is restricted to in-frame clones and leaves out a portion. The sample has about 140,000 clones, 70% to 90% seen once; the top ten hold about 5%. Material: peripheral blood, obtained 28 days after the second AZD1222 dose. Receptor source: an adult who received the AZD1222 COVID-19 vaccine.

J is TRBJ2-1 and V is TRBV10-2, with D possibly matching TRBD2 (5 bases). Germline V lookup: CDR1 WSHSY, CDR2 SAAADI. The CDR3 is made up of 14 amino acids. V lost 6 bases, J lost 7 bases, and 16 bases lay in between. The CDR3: CASREGLTWNEQFF. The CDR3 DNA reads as TGCGCCAGCAGAGAGGGCCTGACGTGGAATGAGCAGTTCTTC.

DNA of the CDR3: TGCGCCAGCAGCTTGTTGGCGAACTATGGCTACACCTTC. Its protein is CASSLLANYGYTF. The chain carries TRBV5-1 and TRBJ1-2; D not certain. V was pared by 1 base and J by 2 bases, with 6 bases between. The CDR3 totals 13 residues. The germline V gene encodes CDR1 SGHRS and CDR2 YFSETQ.

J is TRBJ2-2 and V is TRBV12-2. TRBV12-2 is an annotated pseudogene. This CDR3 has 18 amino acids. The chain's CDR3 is CASRLAQRGAKNTGELFF. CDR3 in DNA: TGTGCAAGTCGCTTAGCGCAGAGGGGGGCGAAAAACACCGGGGAGCTGTTTTTT.

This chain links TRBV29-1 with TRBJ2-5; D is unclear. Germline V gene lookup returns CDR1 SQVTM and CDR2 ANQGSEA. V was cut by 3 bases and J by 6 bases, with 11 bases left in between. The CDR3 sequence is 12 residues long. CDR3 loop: CSVDRQVKTQYF. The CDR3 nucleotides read TGCAGCGTTGATCGGCAGGTCAAGACCCAGTACTTC.

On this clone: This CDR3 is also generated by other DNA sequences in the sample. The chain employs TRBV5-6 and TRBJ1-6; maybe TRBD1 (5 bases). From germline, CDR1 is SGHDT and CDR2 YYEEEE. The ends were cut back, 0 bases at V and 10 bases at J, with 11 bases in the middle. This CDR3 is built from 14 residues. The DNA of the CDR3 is TGTGCCAGCAGCTTGGGCCAGGGAAGCTCACCCCTCCACTTT. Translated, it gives CASSLGQGSSPLHF.

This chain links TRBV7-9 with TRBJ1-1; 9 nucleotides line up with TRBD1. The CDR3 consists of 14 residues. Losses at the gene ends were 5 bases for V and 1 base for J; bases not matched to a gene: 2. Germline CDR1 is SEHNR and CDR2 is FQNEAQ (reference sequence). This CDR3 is CASSRQGGNTEAFF. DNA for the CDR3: TGTGCCAGCAGCCGACAGGGGGGGAACACTGAAGCTTTCTTT.

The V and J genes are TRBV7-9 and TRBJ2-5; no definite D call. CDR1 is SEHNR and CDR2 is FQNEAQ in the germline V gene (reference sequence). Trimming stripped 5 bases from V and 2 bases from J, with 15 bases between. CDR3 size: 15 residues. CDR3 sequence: CASSPKVRIQETQYF. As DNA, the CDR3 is TGTGCCAGCAGCCCAAAGGTGCGGATTCAAGAGACCCAGTACTTC.

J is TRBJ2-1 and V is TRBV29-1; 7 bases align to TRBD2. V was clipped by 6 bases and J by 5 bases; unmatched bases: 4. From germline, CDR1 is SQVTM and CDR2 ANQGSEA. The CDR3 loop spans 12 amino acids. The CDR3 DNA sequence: TGCAGCGTCGTCCGGGGGGACAATGAGCAGTTCTTC. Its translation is CSVVRGDNEQFF.

CDR3 amino acids: CASSLGGQGFHEQYF. DNA for the CDR3: TGTGCCAGCAGCTTAGGGGGACAGGGGTTCCACGAGCAGTACTTC. The genes are TRBV7-9 and TRBJ2-7, with 10 bases matching TRBD1. Germline V CDR1 and CDR2: SEHNR, FQNEAQ (reference sequence). Losses at the gene ends were 1 base for V and 5 bases for J; bases not matched to a gene: 5. The CDR3 spans 15 residues.